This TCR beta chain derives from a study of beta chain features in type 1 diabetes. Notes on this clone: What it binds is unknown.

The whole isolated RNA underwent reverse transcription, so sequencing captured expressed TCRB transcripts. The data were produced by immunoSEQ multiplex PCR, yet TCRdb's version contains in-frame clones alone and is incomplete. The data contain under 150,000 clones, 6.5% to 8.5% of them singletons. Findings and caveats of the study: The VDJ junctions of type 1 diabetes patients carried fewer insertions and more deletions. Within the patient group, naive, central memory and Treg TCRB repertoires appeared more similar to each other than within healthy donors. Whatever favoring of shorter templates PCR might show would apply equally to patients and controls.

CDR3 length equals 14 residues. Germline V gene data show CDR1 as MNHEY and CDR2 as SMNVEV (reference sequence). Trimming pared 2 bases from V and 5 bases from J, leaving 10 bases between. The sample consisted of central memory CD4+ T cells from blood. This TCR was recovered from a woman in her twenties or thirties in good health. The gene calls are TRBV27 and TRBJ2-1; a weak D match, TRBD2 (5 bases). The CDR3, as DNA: TGTGCCAGCAGTTTACCGGACTGGAACAATGAGCAGTTCTTC. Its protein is CASSLPDWNNEQFF.